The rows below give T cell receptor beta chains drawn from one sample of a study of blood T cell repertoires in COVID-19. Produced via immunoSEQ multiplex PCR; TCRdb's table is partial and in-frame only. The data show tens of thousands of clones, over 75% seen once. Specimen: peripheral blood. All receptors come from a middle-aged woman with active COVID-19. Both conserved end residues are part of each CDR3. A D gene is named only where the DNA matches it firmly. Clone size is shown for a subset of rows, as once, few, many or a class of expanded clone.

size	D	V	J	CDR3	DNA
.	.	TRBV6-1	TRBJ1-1	CASSEWGAEKNTEAFF	TGTGCCAGCAGTGAATGGGGCGCGGAGAAGAACACTGAAGCTTTCTTT
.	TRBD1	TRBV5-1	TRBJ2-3	CASSSPGTGATDTQYF	TGCGCCAGCAGCTCCCCCGGGACAGGGGCCACAGATACGCAGTATTTT
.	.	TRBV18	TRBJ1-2	CASSPNGQSYGYTF	TGTGCCAGCTCACCAAACGGACAGTCTTATGGCTACACCTTC
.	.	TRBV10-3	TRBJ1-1	CAISSGILAFF	TGTGCCATCAGTTCGGGGATCCTAGCTTTCTTT
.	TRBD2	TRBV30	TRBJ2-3	CAWSPLGTSENTQYF	TGTGCCTGGAGTCCACTCGGGACTAGCGAAAATACGCAGTATTTT
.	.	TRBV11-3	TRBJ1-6	CASSLPVGGISPLHF	TGTGCCAGCAGCCTCCCTGTGGGGGGAATATCACCCCTCCACTTT
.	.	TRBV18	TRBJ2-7	CASSPPLRDEQYF	TGTGCCAGCTCACCACCGCTGCGCGACGAGCAGTACTTC
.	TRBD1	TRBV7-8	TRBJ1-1	CASSFHRGQAFF	TGTGCCAGCAGCTTCCACAGGGGGCAAGCTTTCTTT
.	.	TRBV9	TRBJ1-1	CASSVGAGPSPVNTEAFF	TGTGCCAGCAGCGTAGGGGCAGGCCCGTCTCCGGTGAACACTGAAGCTTTCTTT
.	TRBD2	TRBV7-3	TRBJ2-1	CASSPGLAGIEQFF	TGTGCCAGCAGTCCGGGACTAGCGGGAATTGAGCAGTTCTTC
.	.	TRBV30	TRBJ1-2	CAWNQGSEGYTF	TGTGCCTGGAATCAGGGCTCGGAAGGCTACACCTTC
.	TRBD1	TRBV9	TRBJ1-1	CASSVGAGGYTEAFF	TGTGCCAGCAGCGTAGGTGCAGGGGGCTACACTGAAGCTTTCTTT
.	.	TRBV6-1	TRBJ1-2	CASSEARPGNYGYTF	TGTGCCAGCAGTGAAGCGAGGCCCGGAAACTATGGCTACACCTTC
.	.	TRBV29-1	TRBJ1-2	CSAYREGYGYTF	TGCAGCGCTTACAGGGAAGGCTATGGCTACACCTTC
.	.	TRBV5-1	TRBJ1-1	CASSLDPLMNTEAFF	TGCGCCAGCAGCTTGGATCCCCTAATGAACACTGAAGCTTTCTTT
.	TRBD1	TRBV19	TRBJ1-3	CASRRQGGSSGNTIYF	TGTGCCAGTAGGAGACAGGGGGGGAGCTCTGGAAACACCATATATTTT
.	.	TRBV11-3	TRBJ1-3	CASSVGPEGTGNTIYF	TGTGCCAGCAGCGTAGGGCCCGAGGGAACTGGAAACACCATATATTTT
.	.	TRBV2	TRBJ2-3	CASSEGRLRDTQYF	TGTGCCAGCAGTGAAGGTCGACTACGAGATACGCAGTATTTT
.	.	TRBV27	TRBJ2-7	CASSLRPGYEQYF	TGTGCCAGCAGTTTAAGGCCAGGTTACGAGCAGTACTTC
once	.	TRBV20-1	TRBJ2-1	CSASPVRDEQFF	TGCAGTGCTAGTCCGGTGCGGGATGAGCAGTTCTTC
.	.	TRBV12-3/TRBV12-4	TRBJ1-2	CASSLRGNGYTF	TGTGCCAGCAGTTTAAGGGGTAACGGCTACACCTTC
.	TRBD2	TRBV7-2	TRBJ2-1	CASSGGTTFTAYNEQFF	TGTGCCAGCAGCGGAGGGACTACCTTCACCGCCTACAATGAGCAGTTCTTC
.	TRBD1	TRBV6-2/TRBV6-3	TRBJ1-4	CASSGQGGSEKLFF	TGTGCCAGCAGTGGACAGGGAGGGAGTGAAAAACTGTTTTTT
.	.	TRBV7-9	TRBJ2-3	CASSLSAGGTDTQYF	TGTGCCAGCAGCTTAAGCGCAGGGGGCACAGATACGCAGTATTTT
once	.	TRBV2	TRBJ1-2	CASRLQAFYGYTF	TGTGCCAGCAGGTTACAGGCCTTCTATGGCTACACCTTC
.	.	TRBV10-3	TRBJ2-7	CAISVERDEQYF	TGTGCCATCAGTGTAGAGAGGGACGAGCAGTACTTC
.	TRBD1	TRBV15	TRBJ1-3	CATSRRTGSGNTIYF	TGTGCCACCAGCAGACGGACAGGGTCCGGAAACACCATATATTTT
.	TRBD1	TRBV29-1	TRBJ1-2	CSVVGAEDRANYGYTF	TGCAGCGTCGTGGGAGCTGAGGACAGGGCAAACTATGGCTACACCTTC
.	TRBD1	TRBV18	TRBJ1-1	CASSPTGQGVGTEAFF	TGTGCCAGCTCACCAACGGGACAGGGAGTCGGCACTGAAGCTTTCTTT
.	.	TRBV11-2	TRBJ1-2	CASSSSGGFYGYTF	TGTGCCAGCAGCTCCTCAGGCGGGTTCTATGGCTACACCTTC
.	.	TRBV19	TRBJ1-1	CASSIDSEWDTEAFF	TGTGCCAGTAGTATCGACTCCGAGTGGGACACTGAAGCTTTCTTT
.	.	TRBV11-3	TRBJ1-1	CASSLGDRAFF	TGTGCCAGCAGCTTAGGAGACAGAGCTTTCTTT
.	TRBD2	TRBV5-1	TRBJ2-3	CASSLRWTSGGSTDTQYF	TGCGCCAGCAGCCTCCGCTGGACTAGCGGGGGGTCCACAGATACGCAGTATTTT
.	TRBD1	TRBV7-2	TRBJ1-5	CASSLTGGPQPQHF	TGTGCCAGCAGTTTAACAGGGGGCCCCCAGCCCCAGCATTTT
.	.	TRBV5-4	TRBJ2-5	CASSPTGRLQETQYF	TGTGCCAGCAGCCCGACAGGCAGATTACAAGAGACCCAGTACTTC
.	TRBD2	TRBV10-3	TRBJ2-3	CAISSSQGLAGDTDTQYF	TGTGCCATCAGTTCCTCCCAGGGACTAGCGGGGGACACAGATACGCAGTATTTT
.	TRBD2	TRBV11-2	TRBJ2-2	CASSLSLAGGRTGELFF	TGTGCCAGCAGCTTATCGCTAGCGGGGGGGCGGACCGGGGAGCTGTTTTTT
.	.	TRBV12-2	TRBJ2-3	CASRPAAGGPHTQYF	TGTGCAAGTCGCCCGGCGGCGGGGGGGCCGCATACGCAGTATTTT
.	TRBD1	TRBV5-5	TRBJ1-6	CASSWGTDYNSPLHF	TGTGCCAGCAGCTGGGGGACAGACTATAATTCACCCCTCCACTTT
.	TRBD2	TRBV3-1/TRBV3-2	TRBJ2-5	CASSQGRGGRETQYF	TGTGCCAGCAGCCAAGGACGGGGGGGCCGAGAGACCCAGTACTTC
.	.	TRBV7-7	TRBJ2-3	CASSRDLSTDTQYF	TGTGCTAGCAGCCGGGATTTGAGCACAGATACGCAGTATTTT
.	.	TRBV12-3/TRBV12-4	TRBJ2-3	CATTTRGTDTQYF	TGTGCCACCACGACTAGGGGCACAGATACGCAGTATTTT
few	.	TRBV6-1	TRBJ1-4	CASSENQGTNEKLFF	TGTGCCAGCAGTGAAAATCAGGGTACTAATGAAAAACTGTTTTTT
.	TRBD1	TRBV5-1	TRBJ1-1	CASSPTQGPTEAFF	TGCGCCAGCAGCCCCACACAGGGGCCCACTGAAGCTTTCTTT
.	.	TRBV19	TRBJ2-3	CASSMLASRTDTQYF	TGTGCCAGTAGTATGCTAGCTAGCCGCACAGATACGCAGTATTTT
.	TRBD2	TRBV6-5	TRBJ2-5	CASSFEAGGQETQYF	TGTGCCAGCAGTTTCGAAGCGGGGGGTCAAGAGACCCAGTACTTC
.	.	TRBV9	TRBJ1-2	CASSVGRDNANYGYTF	TGTGCCAGCAGCGTAGGCAGGGATAATGCTAACTATGGCTACACCTTC
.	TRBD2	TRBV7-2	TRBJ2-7	CASSLVTSGYEQYF	TGTGCCAGCAGCTTAGTGACTAGCGGATACGAGCAGTACTTC
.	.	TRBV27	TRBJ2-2	CASRLQGNTGELFF	TGTGCCAGCAGACTCCAGGGAAACACCGGGGAGCTGTTTTTT
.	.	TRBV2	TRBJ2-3	CASRRLVTGTDTQYF	TGTGCCAGCAGGAGACTCGTTACTGGCACAGATACGCAGTATTTT
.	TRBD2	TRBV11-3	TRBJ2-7	CASSLDQRGEYEQYF	TGTGCCAGCAGCTTAGACCAGCGGGGGGAGTACGAGCAGTACTTC
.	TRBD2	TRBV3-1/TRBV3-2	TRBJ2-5	CASSQRVSGGETQYF	TGTGCCAGCAGCCAACGGGTCTCGGGGGGGGAGACCCAGTACTTC
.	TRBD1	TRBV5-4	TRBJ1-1	CASSLGGLTGGAGTEAFF	TGTGCCAGCAGCTTGGGAGGGTTGACAGGGGGCGCTGGCACTGAAGCTTTCTTT
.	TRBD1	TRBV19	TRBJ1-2	CATSGTVFNYGYTF	TGTGCCACCTCCGGGACAGTGTTTAACTATGGCTACACCTTC
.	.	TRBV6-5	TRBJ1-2	CASNPTGHRTSGYTF	TGTGCCAGCAACCCTACGGGACACAGGACCTCTGGCTACACCTTC